Shown below are 23 T cell receptor beta chains from a single sample sequenced in a study of tumor and adjacent non-tumor tissue in lung cancer. No cell sorting was done before RNA was extracted from the tissue. Three rounds of nested PCR, following a modified ARM-PCR protocol, produced the TCRbeta library. Via MiXCR, TCRdb re-called the multiplex PCR reads, giving one row per CDR3 protein. Of 75,000 to 95,000 distinct CDR3 sequences in the sample, 55% to 75% were seen once. Sequencing was carried out using lung tumor tissue. These receptors all come from a middle-aged woman with non-small cell lung cancer.

This clonotype was recorded a few times. No conserved phenylalanine or tryptophan is present at the end of the CDR3, so a read error is the likely explanation. The chain combines TRBV6-2 or TRBV6-3 with TRBJ2-3, with 13 bases that match TRBD2. The CDR3 extends over 16 amino acids. Germline V lookup: CDR1 MNHEY, CDR2 SVGEGT. The CDR3 DNA reads TGTGCCAGCAGGGTAGGGACTAGCGGGAAAACAGATAAGCAGTATGTT. Translating gives CASRVGTSGKTDKQYV.

This chain connects TRBV11-3 to TRBJ2-3, with TRBD2 matching 9 bases. The CDR3 is made up of 16 amino acids. Trimming removed 10 bases from V and 1 base from J; junction bases left unmatched: 12. Germline V lookup: CDR1 SGHNT, CDR2 YENEEA. The CDR3 loop reads CANRSSGGTGTDTQYF. In nucleotides, the CDR3 is TGTGCCAACAGGTCGAGCGGGGGGACGGGCACAGATACGCAGTATTTT.

This clonotype was picked up one time. One end of the junction does not line up with germline, which may come from a read error. This chain connects TRBV11-2 to TRBJ2-7; possibly TRBD1 for D (5 bases). Per germline, CDR1 SGHAT and CDR2 FQNNGV. This CDR3 comprises 12 residues. The CDR3 nucleotides read TGTGCCAACAGCCTAGGGGCAAGTAGCCAGTACTTC. It specifies CANSLGASSQYF.

Concerning this clonotype itself: At one end the junction does not follow the germline gene, possibly because of a read error. The rearrangement links TRBV11-2 to TRBJ1-1, with D unclear. Germline values: CDR1 SGHAT, CDR2 FQNNGV. The CDR3 has 13 residues. The DNA of the CDR3 is TGTGCCAGCAGCCTAGACGGGTACATTGAAGCTTTCTTT. Translated, it gives CASSLDGYIEAFF.

This rearrangement joins TRBV25-1 to TRBJ2-5, with 7 bases that match TRBD1. CDR3 length equals 17 residues. CDR1 and CDR2 from the germline V gene are MGHDK and SYGVNS. Germline trimming cut 6 bases from V and 7 bases from J; bases unmatched to any gene: 20. Here the CDR3 reads CASSEGKYSRGGGTQYF. In DNA, the CDR3 is TGTGCCAGCAGCGAGGGAAAGTATTCTAGAGGGGGCGGGACCCAGTACTTC.

Comment on this clonotype: The CDR3 carries no conserved terminal phenylalanine or tryptophan, so it likely arises from a read error. V gene TRBV11-2 combines with J gene TRBJ2-1, with a weak D call TRBD2 (6 bases). Per germline, CDR1 SGHAT and CDR2 FQNNGV. CDR3 length: 16 residues. The CDR3 DNA reads as TGTACCAGCAGCAAGACACTAGCTGCACTGTATAATGAGCAGTTCCTC. Amino acids: CTSSKTLAALYNEQFL.

V is TRBV5-1 and J is TRBJ1-1; D is uncertain. Germline CDR1 SGHRS, CDR2 YFSETQ. Trimming removed 2 bases from V and 1 base from J, with 6 bases in between. The CDR3 sequence is 13 residues long. The CDR3 sequence: CASSFVGNTEAFF. The DNA for the CDR3 is TGCGCCAGCAGCTTCGTCGGGAACACTGAAGCTTTCTTT.

To note about this clonotype: The junction departs from germline at one end; a sequencing error may be responsible. This chain connects TRBV12-3 or TRBV12-4 to TRBJ2-7, with D tentatively TRBD2 (6 bases). The CDR3 loop spans 14 amino acids. CDR3: CSSSFGLNSYEQYF. The CDR3 nucleotides are TGTTCCAGCAGTTTTGGACTAAACTCCTACGAGCAGTACTTC.

This clonotype has ten or more counts. CDR3 nucleotide sequence: TGTGCCAGCAGCACCCTAGCGGGAGCGGATACGCAGTATTTT. This translates into CASSTLAGADTQYF. The chain links TRBV5-4 to TRBJ2-3, with 10 bases aligning to TRBD2. Germline V CDR1 and CDR2: SGHNT, YYREEE (reference sequence). V was clipped by 4 bases and J by 6 bases; unmatched bases: 5. The length of the CDR3 is 14 residues.

To note about this clonotype: It is likely a read error, because the conserved phenylalanine at the end of the CDR3 is missing. The DNA is omitted, as the CDR3 cannot be located on it reliably, and the CDR3 follows TCRdb's listing. The gene calls are TRBV29-1 and TRBJ2-2; the table names TRBD2, a call not compared with the DNA. With termini counted, the CDR3 has 11 amino acids. CDR1 and CDR2 (germline): SQVTM, ANQGSEA. The CDR3 loop reads CSAGGVGELIY.

Ten or more counts support this clonotype. The genes are TRBV28 and TRBJ2-7; D might be TRBD2 (5 bases). This CDR3 is built from 12 residues. In germline, CDR1 is MDHEN, CDR2 SYDVKM. V was clipped by 8 bases and J by 1 base, with 9 bases between them. CDR3 DNA: TGTGCCAGCCCGGGGTTGTCCTACGAGCAGTACTTC. Protein product: CASPGLSYEQYF.

Note on this clonotype: One end of the junction varies from germline; a read error may be responsible. V and J are TRBV11-2 and TRBJ2-7; D gene uncertain. From germline, CDR1 is SGHAT and CDR2 FQNNGV. The CDR3 contains 15 residues. CDR3 coding DNA: TGTACCAGCAATTTAGATCCCCAGAGGTCCTACGAGCAGTACTTC. Its protein product is CTSNLDPQRSYEQYF. The full variable domain, with the rest looked up from reference TRBV11-2 and TRBJ2-7, is EAGVAQSPRYKIIEKRQSVAFWCNPISGHATLYWYQQILGQGPKLLIQFQNNGVVDDSQLPKDRFSAERLKGVDSTLKIQPAKLEDSAVYLCTSNLDPQRSYEQYFGPGTRLTVT.

Details on this clonotype: Germline is not matched at one junction end, which may reflect a read error. The gene calls are TRBV5-4 and TRBJ1-2; D possibly corresponds to TRBD1 (5 bases). Germline V gene lookup returns CDR1 SGHNT and CDR2 YYREEE (reference sequence). This CDR3 spans 17 amino acids. The CDR3 sequence is CVSSSPLATIRDYGYTF. Here the CDR3 DNA reads TGTGTCAGCAGCTCCCCTTTAGCCACTATCAGGGACTATGGCTACACCTTC. The full variable domain, completed using reference TRBV5-4 and TRBJ1-2, is ETGVTQSPTHLIKTRGQQVTLRCSSQSGHNTVSWYQQALGQGPQFIFQYYREEENGRGNFPPRFSGLQFPNYSSELNVNALELDDSALYLCVSSSPLATIRDYGYTFGSGTRLTVV.

Worth noting for this clonotype: Just one base apart from a much larger clone, this may be a read error. The rearrangement joins TRBV20-1 to TRBJ2-3; D remains unclear. The CDR3 runs to 12 residues. Germline V gene data show CDR1 as DFQATT and CDR2 as SNEGSKA (reference sequence). V gave up 0 bases and J gave up 5 bases, with 6 bases separating them. In nucleotides, the CDR3 is TGCAGTGCTAGAGAAGGTATAGATACGCAGTATTTT. Translation gives CSAREGIDTQYF.

This clonotype was recorded many times. The chain recombines TRBV12-3 or TRBV12-4 with TRBJ2-5, with D perhaps matching TRBD2 (5 bases). Deletions cut 9 bases from V and 2 bases from J, with 19 bases between. CDR3 length: 15 residues. The CDR3 DNA reads TGTGCCAGGGGATTGGTCCAGGAGGCACAAGAGACCCAGTACTTC. It specifies CARGLVQEAQETQYF.

V usage is TRBV11-3 and J usage is TRBJ2-7; 9 positions match TRBD1. J gave up 9 bases and V 6 bases, and 12 bases lay outside the gene matches. CDR3 size: 14 residues. Germline V gene sequence: CDR1 SGHNT, CDR2 YENEEA. The CDR3 sequence: CASSPGTGSDVQYF. CDR3 DNA sequence: TGTGCCAGCAGTCCGGGGACAGGGAGCGATGTGCAGTACTTC.

This clonotype was recorded a few times. The junction and the germline gene differ at one end; a read error may be behind it. The rearrangement uses TRBV10-3 and TRBJ2-3; D is undetermined. Germline V gene lookup returns CDR1 ENHRY and CDR2 SYGVKD. The CDR3 has 14 amino acids. The DNA for the CDR3 is TGTGCCACCAGTGAGTCTAAGGGTGCAGATATGCAGTATTTT. Translated: CATSESKGADMQYF.

This clonotype showed up just once. One junction end disagrees with the germline gene, perhaps due to a read error. The V and J genes are TRBV20-1 and TRBJ2-5; 7 bases agree with TRBD1. CDR3 size: 14 residues. Per the germline V gene, CDR1 is DFQATT and CDR2 is SNEGSKA (reference sequence). Here the CDR3 reads CSTRAGTAQETQYF. The CDR3 DNA is TGCAGTACTAGAGCTGGGACAGCCCAAGAGACCCAGTACTTC.

This clonotype was counted once. Its ends do not fully match the called genes, so a read error is possible. The J gene is TRBJ2-5, the V gene TRBV4-2; TRBD1 might be the D (5 bases). This CDR3 contains 14 residues. Germline-derived CDR1 and CDR2 are LGHNA and YNFKEQ. The DNA for the CDR3 is TGTGTCAGCAGCCAAGACGTGAGACAGGAGACCCAGTACTTC. Translating gives CVSSQDVRQETQYF.

With respect to this clonotype: One junction end does not reproduce the germline sequence, and a read error may be involved. This rearrangement joins TRBV29-1 to TRBJ2-1; TRBD2 matches 10 bases. The CDR3 extends over 16 amino acids. Germline CDR1 is SQVTM and CDR2 is ANQGSEA. The DNA of the CDR3 is TGTAGCGTTGAAGCAATGACCAGCGGGAGGGTGGGTGAGCAGTTCTTC. Protein: CSVEAMTSGRVGEQFF.

Worth noting for this clonotype: The junction departs from the called germline gene at one end, perhaps through a read error. V and J are TRBV6-5 and TRBJ2-7; tentatively, D is TRBD1 (5 bases). Per the germline V gene, CDR1 is MNHEY and CDR2 is SVGAGI. The CDR3 length is 13 residues. The CDR3 here is CASGPTVIYEQYF. The CDR3 DNA follows: TGTGCCAGCGGTCCGACAGTGATCTACGAACAGTACTTC.

About this clonotype: An end of the junction does not agree with germline; a read error may underlie this. The chain has TRBV5-4 and TRBJ2-3; TRBD2 might be the D (6 bases). Germline V gene data show CDR1 as SGHNT and CDR2 as YYREEE (reference sequence). The CDR3 contains 18 residues. CDR3 sequence: CASSLKVSQTSGTDTHYF. DNA of the CDR3: TGTGCCAGCAGCTTGAAGGTCAGCCAGACTAGTGGAACAGATACGCACTATTTT.

As regards this clonotype: One end of the junction varies from germline; a read error may be responsible. The rearrangement uses TRBV12-3 or TRBV12-4 and TRBJ1-2; 11 bases map to TRBD1. There are 18 residues in the CDR3. In DNA, the CDR3 is TGTGCCAACAGAGACTCCGGGACAGGGGGTTTTGGGCGTTATGGCTATATCTTC. Its protein product is CANRDSGTGGFGRYGYIF.